The table lists the clone carrying this TCR beta chain with many counts. Antigen specificity is unknown. The sample comes from a study of cytotoxic CD8 clonotypes in ibrutinib-treated CLL. Study background: There were approximately ten relapsed/refractory patients and around 15 treatment-naive patients, and under 18 were IGHV unmutated. Whole-study results and caveats: The study found baseline clonality above age-matched healthy donors, tracking circulating CD8+ T-cell counts.

For TCR beta libraries, roughly 1.9 micrograms of genomic DNA were obtained from cryopreserved PBMCs. Sequencing was performed with immunoSEQ multiplex PCR; in TCRdb, only in-frame clones are kept and a portion is missing. The sample records about 57,000 clones, over 55% being singletons. V was pared by 0 bases and J by 12 bases, with 15 bases between. In germline, CDR1 is MGHRA, CDR2 YSYEKL. The CDR3 sequence is 15 residues long. The sequence came from a human donor with chronic lymphocytic leukemia. The gene calls are TRBV4-1 and TRBJ1-6; no clear D. This sample comprised PBMCs, obtained after 24 months of ibrutinib treatment. Here the CDR3 reads CASSQEDLGVLPLHF. In DNA, the CDR3 is TGCGCCAGCAGCCAAGAGGATCTCGGGGTTTTACCCCTCCACTTT.